A single sample is the source of the 21 T cell receptor beta chains below, sequenced in a study of cytomegalovirus exposure and HLA in healthy donors. Primers for the PCR totalled 60 Vbeta and 13 Jbeta. TCRdb's table, derived via immunoSEQ multiplex PCR, lists solely in-frame clones and lacks some. This table has 150,000 to 200,000 clones, 84% appearing once. The specimen was PBMCs. These TCRs come from a man between 18 and 29 years old in good health and CMV-seronegative.

This chain uses TRBV7-8 with TRBJ2-7, with 8 bases identical to TRBD1. The CDR3 runs to 15 residues. The J segment lost 4 bases and the V segment lost 1 base, leaving 6 bases of the junction unmatched. Germline assignment: CDR1 SGHVS and CDR2 FQNEAQ. CDR3 region: CASSLVSGGGYEQYF. The CDR3 DNA is TGTGCCAGCAGCTTAGTCTCAGGGGGCGGGTACGAGCAGTACTTC.

The chain joins TRBV11-2 to TRBJ2-2, with D uncertain. Looked up from germline, CDR1 is SGHAT and CDR2 is FQNNGV. CDR3 length: 17 amino acids. The germline V and J ends were trimmed by 5 bases and 9 bases, with 25 bases remaining between them. Written as DNA, the CDR3 is TGTGCCAGCAGCCCCTACGTTAGCCGAAATGCCGACCGGGAGCTGTTTTTT. Residues: CASSPYVSRNADRELFF.

This sequence joins TRBV5-5 and TRBJ2-3; tentatively, D is TRBD1 (5 bases). CDR1 SGHKS and CDR2 YYEKEE come from the germline V gene (reference sequence). V was clipped by 0 bases and J by 0 bases, with 17 bases between them. This CDR3 contains 18 residues. The CDR3 protein is CASSLALPWGGSTDTQYF. The CDR3 DNA reads TGTGCCAGCAGCTTGGCACTTCCTTGGGGCGGAAGCACAGATACGCAGTATTTT.

This clone has more than one count but fewer than ten. The genes are TRBV18 and TRBJ2-7; TRBD2 might be the D (5 bases). V was cut by 0 bases and J by 4 bases, with 7 bases left in between. Looked up from germline, CDR1 is KGHSH and CDR2 is LQKENI. This CDR3 comprises 13 residues. Here the CDR3 reads CASSPPAGYEQYF. The DNA for the CDR3 is TGTGCCAGCTCACCACCGGCGGGTTACGAGCAGTACTTC.

V is TRBV28 and J is TRBJ2-7, with 7 bases aligning to TRBD2. The CDR3 has 16 residues. After removal of 7 bases from V and 2 bases from J, the junction contained 14 bases not matched to a gene. Germline CDR1 and CDR2: MDHEN and SYDVKM. The CDR3 reads CASTHVGGTDTYEQYF. For the CDR3, the DNA is TGTGCCAGCACCCACGTGGGGGGGACGGATACCTACGAGCAGTACTTC. The variable domain in full, with the rest retrieved from reference TRBV28 and TRBJ2-7, is DVKVTQSSRYLVKRTGEKVFLECVQDMDHENMFWYRQDPGLGLRLIYFSYDVKMKEKGDIPEGYSVSREKKERFSLILESASTNQTSMYLCASTHVGGTDTYEQYFGPGTRLTVT.

The chain uses TRBV7-2 and TRBJ1-6, with D unclear. The CDR3 has 17 residues. The germline gives CDR1 SGHTA, CDR2 FQGNSA. Trimming shortened V by 5 bases and J by 10 bases, and 24 bases separated the two germline ends. CDR3 sequence: CASSQRVAFIRESPLHF. CDR3 DNA: TGTGCCAGCAGCCAAAGGGTGGCATTCATTCGGGAATCACCCCTCCACTTT.

V and J are TRBV27 and TRBJ2-2, with 9 bases aligning to TRBD2. Per the germline V gene, CDR1 is MNHEY and CDR2 is SMNVEV (reference sequence). The CDR3 is 15 amino acids. With V trimmed by 5 bases and J by 1 base, 2 bases remained unmatched. This CDR3 is CASSRLAENTGELFF. The CDR3 bases are TGTGCCAGCAGTCGACTAGCGGAGAACACCGGGGAGCTGTTTTTT.

This clone turned up a few times. In DNA, the CDR3 is TGTGCCAGCAGAGGTAGCGGGACAGATACGCAGTATTTT. It codes for CASRGSGTDTQYF. The chain has TRBV28 and TRBJ2-3, with 7 positions matching TRBD2. J lost 3 bases, V lost 6 bases, and 3 bases had no gene match. The CDR3 spans 13 residues. The germline V gene encodes CDR1 MDHEN and CDR2 SYDVKM.

The chain couples TRBV11-3 to TRBJ2-1, with TRBD2 matching over 9 bases. The germline gives CDR1 SGHNT, CDR2 YENEEA. The CDR3 runs 15 residues. V lost 3 bases to trimming and J lost 4 bases; unmatched junction nucleotides: 4. CDR3 region: CASSFAGGSYNEQFF. CDR3 DNA sequence: TGTGCCAGCAGCTTTGCGGGAGGGTCATACAATGAGCAGTTCTTC.

V is TRBV28 and J is TRBJ1-2; possible D gene TRBD1, 5 bases. The CDR3 totals 13 residues. Trimming shortened V by 7 bases and J by 3 bases, and 12 bases separated the two germline ends. CDR1 and CDR2 from the germline V gene are MDHEN and SYDVKM. The CDR3 sequence: CASNAYRYYGYTF. CDR3 nucleotides: TGTGCCAGCAATGCCTACAGGTACTATGGCTACACCTTC.

This chain connects TRBV18 to TRBJ1-1, with D perhaps TRBD1 (5 bases). Trimming cost V 2 bases and J 7 bases, with 17 bases left between them. The germline V gene encodes CDR1 KGHSH and CDR2 LQKENI. This CDR3 is built from 15 residues. CDR3 nucleotides: TGTGCCAGCTCACCAGAGCTGGACCCGGGGGGTGAAGCTTTCTTT. Translation gives CASSPELDPGGEAFF.

This chain links TRBV7-8 with TRBJ1-1; D gene uncertain. The CDR3 extends over 13 amino acids. From germline, CDR1 is SGHVS and CDR2 FQNEAQ. V lost 3 bases, J lost 4 bases, and 9 bases lay in between. The CDR3 sequence: CASSFAARTEAFF. The CDR3 bases are TGTGCCAGCAGCTTTGCGGCGCGCACTGAAGCTTTCTTT.

This clone showed up just a few times. The chain uses TRBV25-1 and TRBJ1-4, with TRBD1 matching 9 bases. There are 17 residues in the CDR3. Germline CDR1 MGHDK, CDR2 SYGVNS. The V segment lost 1 base and the J segment 5 bases; nucleotides outside the gene matches: 8. The CDR3 region has the DNA TGTGCCAGCAGTGAATCTTTTAGAGGGACAGGGAATGAAAAACTGTTTTTT. Protein sequence: CASSESFRGTGNEKLFF.

The V call is TRBV5-4, the J call TRBJ1-3; D is perhaps TRBD1 (5 bases). Germline V gene sequence: CDR1 SGHNT, CDR2 YYREEE (reference sequence). The CDR3 consists of 16 residues. V dropped 3 bases and J dropped 3 bases, with 16 bases sitting between them. The DNA for the CDR3 is TGTGCCAGCAGCTGGCAAACTCCAGGGTTTGGAAACACCATATATTTT. This sequence encodes CASSWQTPGFGNTIYF.

The V call is TRBV28, the J call TRBJ1-2, with a tentative D call TRBD1 (6 bases). The CDR3 is 16 amino acids. Germline CDR1 and CDR2: MDHEN and SYDVKM. Trimming cost V 3 bases and J 4 bases, with 18 bases left between them. The CDR3 bases are TGTGCCAGCAGTTTGGATCCAGGGCAGGGGCGCTATGGCTACACCTTC. It yields the protein CASSLDPGQGRYGYTF.

The chain has TRBV18 and TRBJ2-5; 7 positions agree with TRBD1. V was pared by 1 base and J by 11 bases, with 13 bases of the junction left unmatched. The CDR3 consists of 15 residues. Germline V gene lookup returns CDR1 KGHSH and CDR2 LQKENI. The CDR3 nucleotides are TGTGCCAGCTCACCACGGGGGACAGCCTCTTTAGAGCAGTACTTC. Its protein product is CASSPRGTASLEQYF.

This clone has a handful of counts. The rearrangement uses TRBV9 and TRBJ2-6; 13 positions agree with TRBD2. The trim removed 0 bases at V and 2 bases at J, leaving 2 bases unmatched. Germline V gives CDR1 SGDLS, CDR2 YYNGEE. The CDR3 runs 18 residues. This CDR3 is CASSVATSGGTGANVLTF. In nucleotides, the CDR3 is TGTGCCAGCAGCGTAGCGACTAGCGGGGGGACTGGGGCCAACGTCCTGACTTTC. The full variable domain, its missing parts supplied by reference TRBV9 and TRBJ2-6, is DSGVTQTPKHLITATGQRVTLRCSPRSGDLSVYWYQQSLDQGLQFLIQYYNGEERAKGNILERFSAQQFPDLHSELNLSSLELGDSALYFCASSVATSGGTGANVLTFGAGSRLTVL.

The rearrangement links TRBV30 to TRBJ1-6; 9 nucleotides line up with TRBD1. The CDR3 totals 16 residues. V gave up 2 bases and J gave up 5 bases; unmatched junction bases: 7. Germline CDR1 GTSNPN, CDR2 SVGIG (reference sequence). CDR3 protein: CAWSQGTGKNNSPLHF. The DNA of the CDR3 is TGTGCCTGGAGTCAAGGGACAGGGAAAAATAATTCACCCCTCCACTTT. Drawing the rest from reference TRBV30 and TRBJ1-6, the complete variable domain is SQTIHQWPATLVQPVGSPLSLECTVEGTSNPNLYWYRQAAGRGLQLLFYSVGIGQISSEVPQNLSASRPQDRQFILSSKKLLLSDSGFYLCAWSQGTGKNNSPLHFGNGTRLTVT.

This clone was seen more than once but under ten times. The chain is built from TRBV2 and TRBJ1-2; D is unclear. The V end lost 7 bases, the J end lost 8 bases, and 14 bases lay between the germline ends. The CDR3 length is 12 residues. Germline V CDR1 and CDR2: SNHLY, FYNNEI. In DNA form, the CDR3 reads TGTGCCAGCACCCTACGAGGCAGCGGCTACACCTTC. Encoded protein: CASTLRGSGYTF.

The chain is built from TRBV5-1 and TRBJ1-3; 7 nucleotides align to TRBD1. Germline V gene data show CDR1 as SGHRS and CDR2 as YFSETQ. The CDR3 is made up of 13 amino acids. J lost 2 bases, V lost 5 bases, and 1 base had no gene match. CDR3 amino acids: CASRTGTGNTIYF. The CDR3 DNA follows: TGCGCCAGCAGGACAGGGACTGGAAACACCATATATTTT.

The CDR3 here is CASSQGYRSYEQYF. DNA of the CDR3: TGCGCCAGCAGCCAAGGGTACAGGTCCTACGAGCAGTACTTC. The rearrangement joins TRBV4-1 to TRBJ2-7, with a weak D call TRBD1 (5 bases). In germline, CDR1 is MGHRA, CDR2 YSYEKL. Trimming cost V 1 base and J 1 base, with 8 bases left between them. The CDR3 is made up of 14 amino acids.